The 15 T cell receptor beta chains below were found in one sample sequenced in a study of control samples from healthy donors and cancer patients. Sequencing used immunoSEQ multiplex PCR; TCRdb keeps in-frame clones, though not all of them. The sample yields around 130,000 clones, 85% to 90% seen once. The sample taken for sequencing was PBMCs. The receptors were sampled from a man in his fifties with head and neck cancer.

V usage is TRBV29-1 and J usage is TRBJ2-7; perhaps D is TRBD1 or TRBD2 (5 bases each). The CDR3 has 13 amino acids. V shed 5 bases and J shed 1 base, with 12 bases lying between them. Germline V gives CDR1 SQVTM, CDR2 ANQGSEA. In nucleotides, the CDR3 is TGCAGCGTTAGCGAGGGGTTTTCCTACGAGCAGTACTTC. Its protein product is CSVSEGFSYEQYF.

The chain recombines TRBV5-4 with TRBJ2-5, with D tentatively TRBD2 (6 bases). Germline assignment: CDR1 SGHNT and CDR2 YYREEE (reference sequence). V was pared by 4 bases and J by 7 bases, with 23 bases between. CDR3 length equals 16 residues. The CDR3 sequence is CASSMEGAGRSGTQYF. Here the CDR3 DNA reads TGTGCCAGCAGCATGGAGGGAGCTGGGAGATCAGGGACCCAGTACTTC.

The rearrangement links TRBV7-2 to TRBJ2-7; tentatively, D is TRBD2 (6 bases). The CDR3 covers 16 residues. In germline, CDR1 is SGHTA, CDR2 FQGNSA. The V gene lost 0 bases and the J gene lost 0 bases, with 12 bases spanning the gap. The CDR3 sequence is CASSLAGNSGSYEQYF. The CDR3 DNA reads TGTGCCAGCAGCTTAGCGGGTAATAGCGGCTCCTACGAGCAGTACTTC.

The rearrangement uses TRBV7-3 and TRBJ2-1, with D perhaps matching TRBD2 (5 bases). Germline assignment: CDR1 SGHTA and CDR2 FQGTGA. Trimming took off 5 bases at V and 9 bases at J, with 8 bases between the two ends. The CDR3 consists of 11 residues. CDR3 region: CASSLRGEQFF. In nucleotides, the CDR3 is TGTGCCAGCAGCCTCCGGGGTGAGCAGTTCTTC.

The CDR3 protein is CASSSPPRPQETQYF. DNA of the CDR3: TGTGCCAGCAGCTCCCCGCCTCGCCCACAAGAGACCCAGTACTTC. This chain uses TRBV3-1 (or the pseudogene TRBV3-2) with TRBJ2-5; D is ambiguous. Germline V lookup: CDR1 LGHDT, CDR2 YNNKEL (reference sequence). The CDR3 loop spans 15 amino acids. V lost 5 bases and J 2 bases, leaving 15 bases between the germline ends.

The CDR3 DNA reads as TGCGCCAGCAGCTTGGGTGTCAGTAACTATGGCTACACCTTC. This encodes CASSLGVSNYGYTF. This chain joins TRBV5-1 and TRBJ1-2; D uncertain. Germline CDR1 reads SGHRS; CDR2 reads YFSETQ. Trimming stripped 0 bases from V and 1 base from J, with 7 bases between. This CDR3 spans 14 amino acids.

The rearrangement uses TRBV6-5 and TRBJ1-5; 8 bases agree with TRBD1. Germline values: CDR1 MNHEY, CDR2 SVGAGI. The trim removed 6 bases at V and 0 bases at J, leaving 4 bases unmatched. There are 15 residues in the CDR3. Written as DNA, the CDR3 is TGTGCCAGCAGGACGGACAGGGCTAGCAATCAGCCCCAGCATTTT. It codes for CASRTDRASNQPQHF.

The chain links TRBV24-1 to TRBJ2-3, with D unclear. Germline CDR1 and CDR2: KGHDR and SFDVKD. This CDR3 is built from 15 residues. Trimming left V 0 bases short and J 0 bases short, with 6 bases between. The CDR3 nucleotides read TGTGCCACCAGTGATTTGTACGGTAGCACAGATACGCAGTATTTT. It yields the protein CATSDLYGSTDTQYF.

The CDR3 is CATHGTLKGYEQFF. CDR3 nucleotide sequence: TGTGCCACCCACGGGACCCTAAAAGGATATGAGCAGTTCTTC. This chain uses TRBV2 with TRBJ2-1; D is perhaps TRBD1 or TRBD2 (5 bases each). V dropped 10 bases and J dropped 8 bases, with 21 bases sitting between them. Germline V lookup: CDR1 SNHLY, CDR2 FYNNEI. This CDR3 is 14 amino acids long.

The chain has TRBV6-5 and TRBJ2-5; D uncertain. Germline V CDR1 and CDR2: MNHEY, SVGAGI. V gave up 2 bases and J gave up 2 bases, with 9 bases separating them. This CDR3 is built from 14 residues. CDR3 DNA sequence: TGTGCCAGCAGTTACGACTCAGAGCAAGAGACCCAGTACTTC. This translates into CASSYDSEQETQYF.

The chain uses TRBV29-1 and TRBJ1-1; 7 bases are shared with TRBD1. J was trimmed by 3 bases and V by 2 bases; bases with no gene match: 9. The CDR3 runs to 15 residues. Germline values: CDR1 SQVTM, CDR2 ANQGSEA. CDR3 sequence: CSVEFAGGSDTEAFF. In DNA form, the CDR3 reads TGCAGCGTTGAATTCGCAGGGGGGTCGGACACTGAAGCTTTCTTT.

The chain uses TRBV29-1 and TRBJ1-2; a weak D match, TRBD1 (5 bases). Germline-derived CDR1 and CDR2 are SQVTM and ANQGSEA. The CDR3 extends over 12 amino acids. The V gene lost 3 bases and the J gene lost 8 bases, with 13 bases spanning the gap. CDR3 in DNA: TGCAGCGTTGATGAGGGGCTGAGCGGCTACACCTTC. This codes for CSVDEGLSGYTF. Variable domain in full (rest from reference TRBV29-1 and TRBJ1-2): SAVISQKPSRDICQRGTSLTIQCQVDSQVTMMFWYRQQPGQSLTLIATANQGSEATYESGFVIDKFPISRPNLTFSTLTVSNMSPEDSSIYLCSVDEGLSGYTFGSGTRLTVV.

The rearrangement uses TRBV5-1 and TRBJ1-1; D remains unclear. The CDR3 loop spans 13 amino acids. Trimming pared 9 bases from V and 5 bases from J, leaving 17 bases between. The germline gives CDR1 SGHRS, CDR2 YFSETQ. CDR3 coding DNA: TGCGCCACCACCAGTGGGCTTGGGACTGAAGCTTTCTTT. As protein: CATTSGLGTEAFF.

This rearrangement joins TRBV19 to TRBJ1-6, with D unresolved. CDR1 and CDR2 from the germline V gene are LNHDA and SQIVND (reference sequence). Trimming removed 7 bases from V and 10 bases from J, with 17 bases in between. CDR3 size: 14 residues. The CDR3 nucleotides are TGTGCCAGTAATAGAGGACCCGGAGGGTCACCCCTCCACTTT. It encodes CASNRGPGGSPLHF.

The V and J genes are TRBV5-1 and TRBJ2-1; 10 bases are shared with TRBD1. Trimming took 4 bases from V and 8 from J; bases not matched to a gene: 9. The CDR3 covers 15 residues. Per germline, CDR1 SGHRS and CDR2 YFSETQ. CDR3 nucleotide sequence: TGCGCCAGCAGCGCACCCGGGACAGGGGTTTATGAGCAGTTCTTC. It codes for CASSAPGTGVYEQFF.